A single TCR beta chain is shown here with its context. The sample belongs to a study of blood T cell repertoires in COVID-19. About the study: Sites in the United States, Italy and Spain provided acute and convalescent COVID-19 samples.

How the authors handled the data: Estimation of nucleated cell counts relied on the amplification of reference gene primers. Data came from immunoSEQ multiplex PCR; TCRdb stores just in-frame clones and leaves some out. V, J and clone size reflect that table, while D and trimming were determined from the DNA. Altogether some 180,000 clones are present, under 90% being singletons, with the ten largest covering around 2.1%. Between the trimmed V and J ends, which lost 6 bases and 4 bases, there was a span of 10 bases. CDR3 length equals 11 residues. Germline V gene lookup returns CDR1 DFQATT and CDR2 SNEGSKA (reference sequence).

Sequences were obtained from peripheral blood. This receptor was obtained from a woman aged 80 or over with acute or convalescent COVID-19. This sequence joins TRBV20-1 and TRBJ2-7; D is possibly TRBD1 (5 bases). The CDR3 spells CSARTGYEQYF. CDR3 in DNA: TGCAGTGCGAGAACAGGTTACGAGCAGTACTTC.